This paragraph reports one T cell receptor beta chain. The CDR3 extends over 14 amino acids. V trimming: 4 bases; J trimming: 4 bases; junction bases outside the gene matches: 4. Germline values: CDR1 SGHTA, CDR2 FQGNSA. Generated by immunoSEQ multiplex PCR, the TCRdb table keeps only in-frame clones and is missing some. The data contain about 250,000 clones, around nine tenths of them singletons. The data were obtained in a study of blood T cell repertoires in COVID-19. Sequencing used peripheral blood. This TCR came from a young man with COVID-19, enrolled during active disease. The chain recombines TRBV7-2 with TRBJ2-3; 8 bases map to TRBD2. CDR3 sequence: CASSSQAGADTQYF. The CDR3 DNA reads TGTGCCAGCAGCTCCCAAGCGGGGGCAGATACGCAGTATTTT.